This entry concerns a single TCR beta chain. The data derive from a study of cytomegalovirus exposure and HLA in healthy donors. Study background: Unique TCRs from HLA-typed donors, around 79 million of them, were held in an early data release.

Trimming took 3 bases from V and 5 from J; bases not matched to a gene: 10. The CDR3 runs 16 residues. The V gene's germline CDR1 is LNHDA and CDR2 SQIVND (reference sequence). Researchers ran the PCR with 60 Vbeta and 13 Jbeta primers. Sequencing was performed with immunoSEQ multiplex PCR; in TCRdb, only in-frame clones are kept and a portion is missing. The sample yields 100,000 to 150,000 clones, about two thirds seen once. This sequence was found in a man aged 35 to 55 in good health and CMV-seropositive. Material: PBMCs. The V call is TRBV19, the J call TRBJ2-5, with 9 bases that match TRBD2. This CDR3 reads CASSILNSGSGETQYF. CDR3 nucleotide sequence: TGTGCCAGTAGTATCCTGAATAGCGGGAGTGGTGAGACCCAGTACTTC. Variable domain in full (rest from reference TRBV19 and TRBJ2-5): DGGITQSPKYLFRKEGQNVTLSCEQNLNHDAMYWYRQDPGQGLRLIYYSQIVNDFQKGDIAEGYSVSREKKESFPLTVTSAQKNPTAFYLCASSILNSGSGETQYFGPGTRLLVL.